The 2 T cell receptor beta chains below come from one sample, sequenced in a study of Ad26.COV2.S vaccination and SARS-CoV-2 variants. Sequencing used immunoSEQ multiplex PCR; TCRdb keeps in-frame clones, though not all of them. The sample has some 340,000 clones, over 80% seen once. Regarding treatment: some 20 received Ad26.COV2.S at low or high dose, single or two shots; a few received placebo; per-sample allocation not given. Material that was analyzed had been drawn on day 63 after the first vaccine or placebo injection. The input for sequencing was peripheral blood, taken in a trial of Ad26.COV2.S vaccine versus placebo. Source of these receptors: a person between 18 and 60 years old who received the Ad26.COV2.S COVID-19 vaccine or a placebo.

The chain carries TRBV7-2 and TRBJ2-5; no firm D call. The V gene's germline CDR1 is SGHTA and CDR2 FQGNSA. The CDR3 has 11 amino acids. V lost 2 bases to trimming and J lost 5 bases, with 3 bases between them. The CDR3 reads CASSLFETQYF. In DNA form, the CDR3 reads TGTGCCAGCAGCTTATTCGAGACCCAGTACTTC.

This CDR3 is CASSLAVGGGGSYNEQFF. The CDR3, as DNA: TGCGCCAGCAGCTTGGCCGTGGGTGGAGGGGGCTCGTACAATGAGCAGTTCTTC. The chain is built from TRBV5-1 and TRBJ2-1; TRBD1 is a possible D gene (7 bases). Germline V gene sequence: CDR1 SGHRS, CDR2 YFSETQ. V was pared by 0 bases and J by 4 bases, with 20 bases between. The CDR3 contains 18 residues. The variable domain in full, with the rest retrieved from reference TRBV5-1 and TRBJ2-1, is KAGVTQTPRYLIKTRGQQVTLSCSPISGHRSVSWYQQTPGQGLQFLFEYFSETQRNKGNFPGRFSGRQFSNSRSEMNVSTLELGDSALYLCASSLAVGGGGSYNEQFFGPGTRLTVL.